The 22 T cell receptor beta chains below come from one sample, sequenced in a study of CD8 T cells in Susac syndrome (dated by TCRdb to the late 2010s). The library was generated by the immunoSEQ multiplex PCR assay. RNA was extracted using the RNeasy kit, and about 0.45 to 1 ug of the RNA was reverse transcribed with random hexamers. TCRdb reprocessing: public reads trimmed at Q25 with fastp, clones called with MiXCR, in-frame beta chains kept. Rows merge per CDR3 protein into single entries with the most common DNA and genes. This sample has roughly 200,000 distinct CDR3 sequences in its table, and 95% of those were observed once. About 0.094% of the sample is in the top ten clones. Sequencing was carried out using CD4+ T cells from PBMCs. The receptor set was obtained from a human donor in good health.

This chain connects TRBV7-2 to TRBJ2-7, with D possibly called TRBD1 or TRBD2 (5 bases each). V dropped 5 bases and J dropped 7 bases, with 18 bases sitting between them. The germline V gene encodes CDR1 SGHTA and CDR2 FQGNSA. The CDR3 loop spans 14 amino acids. CDR3 protein: CASSADWGMREQYV. CDR3 coding DNA: TGTGCCAGCAGCGCGGACTGGGGGATGAGGGAGCAGTACGTC.

V usage is TRBV5-4 and J usage is TRBJ2-3, with D possibly TRBD2 on 5 matching bases. The length of the CDR3 is 15 residues. V was trimmed by 1 base and J by 4 bases, leaving 13 bases between them. Germline V gene sequence: CDR1 SGHNT, CDR2 YYREEE (reference sequence). The CDR3 DNA follows: TGTGCCAGCAGCTTGAAACTAGTGGAGGCAGATACGCAGTATTTT. This codes for CASSLKLVEADTQYF.

The J gene is TRBJ2-1, the V gene TRBV29-1, with D possibly being TRBD1 (6 bases). CDR1 and CDR2 (germline): SQVTM, ANQGSEA. Trimming removed 1 base at V and 7 bases at J, with 11 bases between. The CDR3 totals 13 residues. Here the CDR3 DNA reads TGCAGCGTTGAAGCACAGGGTAGTAATGAGCAGTTCTTC. Translating gives CSVEAQGSNEQFF.

The V gene is TRBV12-3 or TRBV12-4, the J gene TRBJ1-1, with a tentative D call TRBD1 (6 bases). The V end lost 4 bases, the J end lost 5 bases, and 14 bases lay between the germline ends. The CDR3 has 14 amino acids. This CDR3 reads CASSSTQGRTEAFF. The CDR3 nucleotides are TGTGCCAGCAGTTCCACTCAGGGGAGGACTGAAGCTTTCTTT.

The chain recombines TRBV15 with TRBJ2-1; D is perhaps TRBD1 (6 bases). V gave up 1 base and J gave up 5 bases, with 9 bases separating them. This CDR3 region has 14 residues. Germline V gives CDR1 LNHNV, CDR2 YYDKDF (reference sequence). CDR3 in amino acids: CATSRGQANNEQFF. For the CDR3, the DNA is TGTGCCACCAGCAGAGGACAGGCTAACAATGAGCAGTTCTTC.

V and J are TRBV5-6 and TRBJ1-5, with unresolved D. Trimming left V 4 bases short and J 0 bases short, with 5 bases between. The length of the CDR3 is 13 residues. Germline V lookup: CDR1 SGHDT, CDR2 YYEEEE. The CDR3 loop is CASSIGSNQPQHF. Here the CDR3 DNA reads TGTGCCAGCAGCATCGGTAGCAATCAGCCCCAGCATTTT.

J is TRBJ1-5 and V is TRBV19; TRBD1 matches 7 bases. V lost 4 bases to trimming and J lost 3 bases; unmatched junction nucleotides: 3. The CDR3 is 14 residues long. In germline, CDR1 is LNHDA, CDR2 SQIVND (reference sequence). The CDR3 loop is CASSRGQVNQPQHF. CDR3 bases: TGTGCCAGTAGTAGAGGACAGGTCAATCAGCCCCAGCATTTT.

The CDR3 loop is CSAGLAGSYEQYF. The CDR3, as DNA: TGCAGTGCCGGACTAGCGGGGAGCTACGAGCAGTACTTC. V and J are TRBV20-1 and TRBJ2-7; 12 bases are shared with TRBD2. V shed 6 bases, J shed 3 bases, and the junction held 3 bases outside the gene matches. Germline values: CDR1 DFQATT, CDR2 SNEGSKA (reference sequence). The CDR3 totals 13 residues.

The chain has TRBV2 and TRBJ2-2; TRBD1 might be the D (6 bases). V was trimmed by 4 bases and J by 3 bases, leaving 9 bases between them. Germline V gene lookup returns CDR1 SNHLY and CDR2 FYNNEI. The CDR3 covers 14 residues. This CDR3 reads CASSGDTDTGELFF. In nucleotides, the CDR3 is TGTGCCAGCAGTGGGGACACAGACACCGGGGAGCTGTTTTTT.

The V gene is TRBV28, the J gene TRBJ2-5, with 7 bases identical to TRBD2. CDR1 is MDHEN and CDR2 is SYDVKM in the germline V gene. With V trimmed by 5 bases and J by 2 bases, 11 bases remained unmatched. This CDR3 is built from 16 residues. The CDR3 is CASSLTPSGLQETQYF. The DNA for the CDR3 is TGTGCCAGCAGTCTCACCCCTAGCGGACTGCAAGAGACCCAGTACTTC.

The chain employs TRBV29-1 and TRBJ1-2, with TRBD1 as a possible D gene (5 bases). V was trimmed by 7 bases and J by 1 base, leaving 16 bases between them. The CDR3 totals 14 residues. Germline V lookup: CDR1 SQVTM, CDR2 ANQGSEA. The CDR3 protein is CSAREGLNNYGYTF. The DNA for the CDR3 is TGCAGCGCACGAGAGGGGCTTAATAACTATGGCTACACCTTC. Using reference TRBV29-1 and TRBJ1-2 for the parts outside the CDR3, the full variable domain is SAVISQKPSRDICQRGTSLTIQCQVDSQVTMMFWYRQQPGQSLTLIATANQGSEATYESGFVIDKFPISRPNLTFSTLTVSNMSPEDSSIYLCSAREGLNNYGYTFGSGTRLTVV.

This clonotype was seen only once. This chain connects TRBV9 to TRBJ2-2, with 11 positions matching TRBD2. CDR3 size: 17 residues. The germline gives CDR1 SGDLS, CDR2 YYNGEE. V gave up 4 bases and J gave up 7 bases; unmatched junction bases: 12. In DNA, the CDR3 is TGTGCCAGCAGCTTCGACTCCGGGACTAGCGGCATCGGGGAGCTGTTTTTT. It encodes CASSFDSGTSGIGELFF.

The rearrangement links TRBV4-2 to TRBJ2-1; 10 positions agree with TRBD1. The junction had 6 bases not matched to a gene; V was cut back by 8 bases and J by 8 bases. There are 13 residues in the CDR3. CDR1 LGHNA and CDR2 YNFKEQ come from the germline V gene. CDR3 sequence reads: CASRDRGVDEQFF. DNA for the CDR3: TGTGCCAGCCGGGACAGGGGCGTCGATGAGCAGTTCTTC.

The chain has TRBV19 and TRBJ2-4; D may be TRBD2 (5 bases). The V end lost 7 bases, the J end lost 7 bases, and 11 bases lay between the germline ends. The germline V gene has CDR1 LNHDA and CDR2 SQIVND (reference sequence). The CDR3 runs 12 residues. The CDR3 coding sequence is TGTGCCAGTATATCCCCGGGGAACATTCAGTACTTC. As protein: CASISPGNIQYF.

In this sample, this clonotype turned up once. The chain has TRBV4-2 and TRBJ2-3; 8 positions match TRBD1. The CDR3 has 15 amino acids. Germline V gives CDR1 LGHNA, CDR2 YNFKEQ. V was pared by 0 bases and J by 2 bases, with 1 base of the junction left unmatched. The DNA of the CDR3 is TGTGCCAGCAGCCAAGACAGGGGGCTCACAGATACGCAGTATTTT. Protein product: CASSQDRGLTDTQYF.

The chain employs TRBV3-1 and TRBJ1-5; D is ambiguous. Germline CDR1 reads LGHDT; CDR2 reads YNNKEL (reference sequence). Deletions cut 1 base from V and 5 bases from J, with 3 bases between. The CDR3 extends over 12 amino acids. In nucleotides, the CDR3 is TGTGCCAGCAGCCAAGGAGATCAGCCCCAGCATTTT. This gives the protein CASSQGDQPQHF.

This CDR3 reads CASSKGRANTEAFF. The CDR3 nucleotides are TGTGCCAGCAGTAAGGGGAGGGCGAACACTGAAGCTTTCTTT. The J gene is TRBJ1-1, the V gene TRBV27; a possible D gene is TRBD1 (5 bases). This CDR3 is built from 14 residues. Trimming removed 5 bases at V and 1 base at J, with 11 bases between. Germline-derived CDR1 and CDR2 are MNHEY and SMNVEV (reference sequence).

This clonotype has just one count. The CDR3 sequence is CASSVEGLAGGLEQFF. The CDR3 nucleotides read TGTGCCAGCAGCGTGGAAGGACTAGCGGGAGGTCTTGAGCAGTTCTTC. The rearrangement joins TRBV9 to TRBJ2-1; 14 positions agree with TRBD2. The CDR3 loop spans 16 amino acids. Germline CDR1 is SGDLS and CDR2 is YYNGEE. Trimming at V came to 2 bases and at J to 9 bases, leaving 7 bases not matched to a gene.

The CDR3 sequence: CASSRDRQNTEAFF. The CDR3 bases are TGTGCCAGCTCCCGCGACAGGCAGAACACTGAAGCTTTCTTT. The rearrangement joins TRBV18 to TRBJ1-1; D possibly corresponds to TRBD1 (6 bases). Germline V gene lookup returns CDR1 KGHSH and CDR2 LQKENI. V dropped 6 bases and J dropped 1 base, with 12 bases sitting between them. CDR3 length: 14 amino acids.

The chain recombines TRBV18 with TRBJ2-5; D is possibly TRBD1 or TRBD2 (5 bases each). The V gene lost 4 bases and the J gene lost 5 bases, with 11 bases spanning the gap. The CDR3 consists of 13 residues. CDR1 KGHSH and CDR2 LQKENI come from the germline V gene. CDR3 DNA sequence: TGTGCCAGCTCACTTGGGACGTTCGAGACCCAGTACTTC. It translates to CASSLGTFETQYF.

The gene calls are TRBV18 and TRBJ2-7, with D possibly matching TRBD2 (6 bases). The CDR3 is 14 residues long. The V gene lost 0 bases and the J gene lost 6 bases, with 12 bases spanning the gap. The V gene's germline CDR1 is KGHSH and CDR2 LQKENI. The CDR3 sequence: CASSPPVAGGEQYV. The CDR3 DNA reads as TGTGCCAGCTCACCACCGGTTGCCGGGGGCGAGCAGTACGTC.

The J gene is TRBJ2-2, the V gene TRBV2; tentative D call: TRBD2 (6 bases). The V and J ends lost 5 bases and 0 bases respectively, with 10 bases between them. CDR1 and CDR2 from the germline V gene are SNHLY and FYNNEI. The CDR3 totals 15 residues. Here the CDR3 reads CASSLSSANTGELFF. In DNA, the CDR3 is TGTGCCAGCAGTCTCTCTAGCGCGAACACCGGGGAGCTGTTTTTT.